This entry lists 26 T cell receptor beta chains sequenced from one sample in a study of early T cells in non-severe SARS-CoV-2 infection. MiXCR was run by TCRdb on the 5' RACE reads, yielding one entry per CDR3 protein. The table has 75,000 to 100,000 distinct CDR3 sequences, about 14% seen once; the top ten hold roughly 0.6%. What was sequenced was whole blood. Source of these receptors: an adult who was a healthcare worker with PCR-confirmed SARS-CoV-2 infection or an uninfected control (not recorded which).

The table lists this clonotype with many counts. The chain carries TRBV12-3 or TRBV12-4 and TRBJ1-2, with unresolved D. V lost 6 bases to trimming and J lost 7 bases, with 9 bases between them. CDR3 length: 11 residues. CDR3 protein: CASSGRTGYTF. CDR3 sequence (DNA): TGTGCCAGCAGCGGTCGGACTGGCTACACCTTC.

Many counts were recorded for this clonotype. The chain joins TRBV27 to TRBJ2-2; D unclear. The germline CDR1 and CDR2 sequences are MNHEY and SMNVEV (reference sequence). V was trimmed by 10 bases and J by 0 bases, leaving 9 bases between them. The CDR3 is 13 amino acids. The CDR3 region has the DNA TGTGCCACCACGATCCCGAACACCGGGGAGCTGTTTTTT. The encoded protein is CATTIPNTGELFF.

In this sample, this clonotype turned up many times. The chain links TRBV10-1 to TRBJ2-3; D perhaps matches TRBD2 (5 bases). Germline V gene sequence: CDR1 WNHNN, CDR2 SYGVQD (reference sequence). V lost 0 bases to trimming and J lost 1 base, with 8 bases between them. The CDR3 totals 15 residues. The CDR3 region is CASSESPGGTDTQYF. In DNA, the CDR3 is TGCGCCAGCAGTGAGTCTCCCGGGGGCACAGATACGCAGTATTTT.

V gene TRBV24-1 combines with J gene TRBJ1-5, with 8 bases aligning to TRBD1. With V trimmed by 4 bases and J by 3 bases, 7 bases remained unmatched. The CDR3 has 16 amino acids. Germline CDR1 and CDR2: KGHDR and SFDVKD. CDR3 in DNA: TGTGCCACCAGTGACAATACAGGGGGATACAATCAGCCCCAGCATTTT. Its translation: CATSDNTGGYNQPQHF.

In its sample, this clonotype was seen a few times. The genes are TRBV9 and TRBJ1-4; 7 nucleotides agree with TRBD1. The germline V gene has CDR1 SGDLS and CDR2 YYNGEE. V was clipped by 3 bases and J by 7 bases; unmatched bases: 9. The CDR3 contains 15 residues. The CDR3 loop is CASSDRQGQGEKLFF. CDR3 nucleotide sequence: TGTGCCAGCAGCGACAGACAGGGCCAGGGTGAAAAACTGTTTTTT.

This clonotype was detected only a few times. V usage is TRBV5-4 and J usage is TRBJ2-3; maybe TRBD2 (5 bases). V was pared by 1 base and J by 5 bases, with 11 bases between. Looked up from germline, CDR1 is SGHNT and CDR2 is YYREEE (reference sequence). The CDR3 has 14 residues. CDR3 nucleotides: TGTGCCAGCAGCTTGAAAGCGGTGGGAGATACGCAGTATTTT. This codes for CASSLKAVGDTQYF.

Only a few counts were recorded for this clonotype. The J gene is TRBJ2-1, the V gene TRBV3-1, with TRBD2 as a possible D gene (5 bases). The V and J ends lost 0 bases and 1 base respectively, with 13 bases between them. This CDR3 is built from 17 residues. Per the germline V gene, CDR1 is LGHDT and CDR2 is YNNKEL (reference sequence). CDR3 DNA: TGTGCCAGCAGCCAAGATCCGCCCGGGGTGTCCTACAATGAGCAGTTCTTC. Protein: CASSQDPPGVSYNEQFF.

This clonotype has just a few counts. V is TRBV5-1 and J is TRBJ1-1; D is unresolved. CDR1 and CDR2 from the germline V gene are SGHRS and YFSETQ. Trimming took 4 bases from V and 5 from J, leaving 9 bases between them. This CDR3 has 12 residues. CDR3 nucleotide sequence: TGCGCCAGCAGCGGAAGCGGGACTGAAGCTTTCTTT. Residues: CASSGSGTEAFF.

This clonotype has a handful of counts. The chain employs TRBV2 and TRBJ2-1; a possible D gene is TRBD2 (7 bases). The CDR3 runs to 15 residues. The germline CDR1 and CDR2 sequences are SNHLY and FYNNEI. With 6 bases removed from V and 4 bases from J, the gap between germline ends came to 16 bases. The DNA for the CDR3 is TGTGCCAGCAGCTCGCTCCGGGGGGCGTACAATGAGCAGTTCTTC. It translates to CASSSLRGAYNEQFF. The variable domain in full, with the rest retrieved from reference TRBV2 and TRBJ2-1, is EPEVTQTPSHQVTQMGQEVILRCVPISNHLYFYWYRQILGQKVEFLVSFYNNEISEKSEIFDDQFSVERPDGSNFTLKIRSTKLEDSAMYFCASSSLRGAYNEQFFGPGTRLTVL.

This chain uses TRBV7-9 with TRBJ1-1; D remains unclear. This CDR3 has 15 residues. The germline V gene has CDR1 SEHNR and CDR2 FQNEAQ (reference sequence). V dropped 1 base and J dropped 11 bases, with 20 bases sitting between them. The CDR3 is CASSLGEPGQMAAFF. The CDR3 region has the DNA TGTGCCAGCAGCTTAGGGGAACCGGGCCAAATGGCTGCTTTCTTT.

This chain joins TRBV10-1 and TRBJ2-3; no definite D call. The V end was cut by 4 bases, the J end by 3 bases, with 8 bases between. The CDR3 runs 13 residues. Germline V CDR1 and CDR2: WNHNN, SYGVQD (reference sequence). The CDR3 protein is CASSVEATDTQYF. The CDR3 coding sequence is TGCGCCAGCAGTGTTGAGGCGACAGATACGCAGTATTTT.

V and J are TRBV7-8 and TRBJ2-2; D is unclear. V lost 1 base, J lost 6 bases, and 9 bases lay in between. The CDR3 length is 14 residues. Germline V gene lookup returns CDR1 SGHVS and CDR2 FQNEAQ. The CDR3 spells CASSLGSPPGELFF. CDR3 DNA sequence: TGTGCCAGCAGCTTAGGAAGCCCGCCCGGGGAGCTGTTTTTT.

The J gene is TRBJ1-6, the V gene TRBV2, with 7 bases lining up with TRBD1. The germline gives CDR1 SNHLY, CDR2 FYNNEI. Trimming cost V 0 bases and J 4 bases; bases outside gene matches: 9. The CDR3 length is 18 residues. The chain's CDR3 is CASSEALRTGPYNSPLHF. The CDR3 DNA reads TGTGCCAGCAGTGAAGCGCTTCGGACAGGACCTTATAATTCACCCCTCCACTTT.

This clonotype was counted ten times or more. The rearrangement links TRBV2 to TRBJ2-1; maybe TRBD2 (7 bases). Trimming left V 7 bases short and J 2 bases short, with 12 bases between. The CDR3 runs 14 residues. The germline V gene encodes CDR1 SNHLY and CDR2 FYNNEI. CDR3 loop: CASIRGGPYNEQFF. The CDR3, as DNA: TGTGCCAGCATCAGGGGAGGGCCCTACAATGAGCAGTTCTTC.

This clonotype has a count of ten or more. The gene calls are TRBV14 and TRBJ2-3, with D perhaps given as TRBD1 or TRBD2 (5 bases each). Per germline, CDR1 SGHDN and CDR2 FVKESK. The CDR3 sequence is 13 residues long. V lost 9 bases and J 0 bases, leaving 10 bases between the germline ends. CDR3 protein: CASKRGSTDTQYF. CDR3 sequence (DNA): TGTGCCAGTAAGAGGGGCAGCACAGATACGCAGTATTTT.

This clonotype showed up many times. V usage is TRBV6-2 or TRBV6-3 and J usage is TRBJ1-1; D gene uncertain. This CDR3 region has 14 residues. CDR1 and CDR2 from the germline V gene are MNHEY and SVGEGT. The V gene lost 2 bases and the J gene lost 1 base, with 8 bases spanning the gap. CDR3 nucleotide sequence: TGTGCCAGCAGTTACCAGTATCCGAACACTGAAGCTTTCTTT. It specifies CASSYQYPNTEAFF.

This clonotype came up many times. The chain combines TRBV30 with TRBJ2-3; D possibly corresponds to TRBD2 (7 bases). Trimming took 4 bases from V and 2 from J, leaving 16 bases between them. The CDR3 totals 15 residues. The V gene's germline CDR1 is GTSNPN and CDR2 SVGIG (reference sequence). CDR3 sequence: CAWKPTGGPTDTQYF. The CDR3 DNA is TGTGCCTGGAAACCGACGGGGGGCCCCACAGATACGCAGTATTTT.

This clonotype has a count of ten or more. The chain recombines TRBV6-6 with TRBJ2-5; 9 bases agree with TRBD2. The CDR3 is made up of 17 amino acids. Germline V gene data show CDR1 as MNHNY and CDR2 as SVGAGI (reference sequence). After removal of 5 bases from V and 5 bases from J, the junction contained 15 bases not matched to a gene. CDR3 protein: CASSPALLAGRGETQYF. The DNA of the CDR3 is TGTGCCAGCAGTCCCGCCCTTCTAGCGGGGAGGGGGGAGACCCAGTACTTC.

The chain couples TRBV7-3 to TRBJ2-5; 7 bases align to TRBD1. Trimming at V came to 4 bases and at J to 3 bases, leaving 2 bases not matched to a gene. This CDR3 has 13 amino acids. Germline V lookup: CDR1 SGHTA, CDR2 FQGTGA. Written as DNA, the CDR3 is TGTGCCAGCAGCTACGACAGGGAAGAGACCCAGTACTTC. Residues: CASSYDREETQYF. Full variable domain (outside the CDR3, taken from reference TRBV7-3 and TRBJ2-5): GAGVSQTPSNKVTEKGKYVELRCDPISGHTALYWYRQSLGQGPEFLIYFQGTGAADDSGLPNDRFFAVRPEGSVSTLKIQRTERGDSAVYLCASSYDREETQYFGPGTRLLVL.

There are many counts of this clonotype. The CDR3 DNA reads TGTGCCAGCAGTCGGGACACCTTAGCCAAAAACATTCAGTACTTC. The encoded protein is CASSRDTLAKNIQYF. The chain is built from TRBV12-3 or TRBV12-4 and TRBJ2-4; TRBD1 might be the D (6 bases). Trimming cost V 5 bases and J 0 bases, with 11 bases left between them. This CDR3 has 15 residues.

CDR3 in DNA: TGTGCCAGCAGCCAAAGCGGGGGGGTCACTGAAGCTTTCTTT. Translated, it gives CASSQSGGVTEAFF. The chain carries TRBV7-2 and TRBJ1-1, with a weak D call TRBD1 (5 bases). Germline CDR1 is SGHTA and CDR2 is FQGNSA. CDR3 length: 14 residues. V lost 5 bases and J 4 bases, leaving 14 bases between the germline ends.

This clonotype was seen more than once but under ten times. The rearrangement joins TRBV10-3 to TRBJ1-1, with D possibly TRBD1 on 5 matching bases. Trimming removed 2 bases at V and 4 bases at J, with 17 bases between. Germline V CDR1 and CDR2: ENHRY, SYGVKD. The length of the CDR3 is 16 residues. The CDR3 nucleotides are TGTGCCATCAGTGAGACTCAAGCAGGGCCCGGCACTGAAGCTTTCTTT. Protein sequence: CAISETQAGPGTEAFF.

This clonotype occurred a few times. This chain links TRBV18 with TRBJ2-5; D call uncertain. Trimming took off 3 bases at V and 2 bases at J, with 7 bases between the two ends. CDR3 size: 13 residues. The germline gives CDR1 KGHSH, CDR2 LQKENI. As DNA, the CDR3 is TGTGCCAGCTCACCCTCCCTTCAAGAGACCCAGTACTTC. This encodes CASSPSLQETQYF.

This clonotype was seen only a few times. This rearrangement joins TRBV6-1 to TRBJ1-5; possible D gene TRBD1, 6 bases. This CDR3 contains 18 residues. Trimming shortened V by 2 bases and J by 3 bases, and 20 bases separated the two germline ends. Germline V gene sequence: CDR1 MNHNS, CDR2 SASEGT. CDR3 nucleotides: TGTGCCAGCAGTGAATGGCACATAGGACAGAAGGCCAATCAGCCCCAGCATTTT. Encoded protein: CASSEWHIGQKANQPQHF.

The chain recombines TRBV15 with TRBJ2-3; perhaps D is TRBD1 or TRBD2 (5 bases each). Between the trimmed V and J ends, which lost 3 bases and 6 bases, there was a span of 16 bases. This CDR3 has 15 residues. Germline V lookup: CDR1 LNHNV, CDR2 YYDKDF (reference sequence). The CDR3 DNA follows: TGTGCCACCAGCAGCCTCGGGGCGGGCCCGGATACGCAGTATTTT. Amino acid sequence: CATSSLGAGPDTQYF.

This chain's CDR3 is CASRPPVNTEAFF. The CDR3 DNA sequence: TGTGCCAGCCGCCCGCCGGTGAACACTGAAGCTTTCTTT. The rearrangement uses TRBV28 and TRBJ1-1; D unclear. The CDR3 runs to 13 residues. Germline CDR1 is MDHEN and CDR2 is SYDVKM. V lost 8 bases, J lost 0 bases, and 10 bases lay in between.